This T cell receptor (beta chain) was retrieved from a study of OX40 agonist ivuxolimab in advanced cancers. This clone has just one count. Trimming cost V 3 bases and J 6 bases, with 15 bases left between them. CDR3 size: 16 residues. From germline, CDR1 is MDHEN and CDR2 SYDVKM. Clones were read by immunoSEQ multiplex PCR, and TCRdb kept only the in-frame ones, dropping some. In the table there are tens of thousands of clones, roughly 85% of which are singletons. Material: CD4+ or CD8+ T cells sorted from blood, obtained in a trial of the OX40 agonist ivuxolimab. This receptor was taken from an adult with an advanced solid tumor such as melanoma, head and neck, liver or kidney cancer. This chain links TRBV28 with TRBJ1-6; D unresolved. The DNA for the CDR3 is TGTGCCAGCAGTTTTAAAAAAGGCTGGGGTAATTCACCCCTCCACTTT. Residues: CASSFKKGWGNSPLHF. Full variable domain (outside the CDR3, taken from reference TRBV28 and TRBJ1-6): DVKVTQSSRYLVKRTGEKVFLECVQDMDHENMFWYRQDPGLGLRLIYFSYDVKMKEKGDIPEGYSVSREKKERFSLILESASTNQTSMYLCASSFKKGWGNSPLHFGNGTRLTVT.